The 31 T cell receptor beta chains presented below share a single source sample, sequenced in a study of cytomegalovirus exposure and HLA in healthy donors. PCR amplification relied on 60 Vbeta primers (plus 13 Jbeta primers). Method: immunoSEQ multiplex PCR; TCRdb's copy keeps in-frame clones and lacks some. This repertoire shows about 130,000 clones, around 80% found once; its top ten account for less than 3%. The source material was PBMCs. All receptors derive from a man aged 45-65 years in good health and CMV-seronegative.

The CDR3 sequence is CASRLAGAYYEQYF. The CDR3, as DNA: TGTGCCAGCAGACTAGCGGGGGCGTACTACGAGCAGTACTTC. The chain employs TRBV2 and TRBJ2-7; 11 bases agree with TRBD2. Per germline, CDR1 SNHLY and CDR2 FYNNEI. The CDR3 extends over 14 amino acids. Germline trimming cut 6 bases from V and 3 bases from J; bases unmatched to any gene: 4.

This chain uses TRBV7-9 with TRBJ2-1; 7 bases line up with TRBD1. This CDR3 has 14 residues. Germline V gene sequence: CDR1 SEHNR, CDR2 FQNEAQ (reference sequence). The junction had 4 bases not matched to a gene; V was cut back by 3 bases and J by 5 bases. CDR3 residues: CASSFSDRNNEQFF. The CDR3 region has the DNA TGTGCCAGCAGCTTTTCGGACAGGAACAATGAGCAGTTCTTC.

The chain uses TRBV6-5 and TRBJ1-5; TRBD1 matches at 9 bases. There are 15 residues in the CDR3. V lost 6 bases and J lost 10; bases outside the gene matches: 13. CDR1 MNHEY and CDR2 SVGAGI come from the germline V gene. The CDR3 loop reads CASRTQGASLGPQHF. In DNA form, the CDR3 reads TGTGCCAGCAGGACACAGGGGGCCTCCCTCGGCCCCCAGCATTTT.

The chain recombines TRBV10-2 with TRBJ1-1; 7 nucleotides align to TRBD1. Trimming at V came to 7 bases and at J to 2 bases, leaving 7 bases not matched to a gene. The CDR3 length is 14 residues. The germline gives CDR1 WSHSY, CDR2 SAAADI. As DNA, the CDR3 is TGCGCCAGCACCGAGACAGGGTCCAACACTGAAGCTTTCTTT. As protein: CASTETGSNTEAFF.

This chain connects TRBV15 to TRBJ1-3, with D unresolved. Trimming removed 0 bases at V and 4 bases at J, with 7 bases between. The CDR3 contains 14 residues. CDR1 is LNHNV, CDR2 YYDKDF, per germline (reference sequence). CDR3 nucleotides: TGTGCCACCAGCAGAGACGGGTCGGGAAACACCATATATTTT. Translating gives CATSRDGSGNTIYF.

The chain combines TRBV9 with TRBJ1-5; D is unresolved. CDR1 is SGDLS and CDR2 is YYNGEE in the germline V gene. V lost 4 bases, J lost 0 bases, and 8 bases lay in between. This CDR3 comprises 14 residues. CDR3 bases: TGTGCCAGCAGCCGGGGTAATAGCAATCAGCCCCAGCATTTT. It encodes CASSRGNSNQPQHF.

The chain is built from TRBV5-6 and TRBJ1-2; D unclear. With 0 bases removed from V and 4 bases from J, the gap between germline ends came to 16 bases. There are 16 residues in the CDR3. Germline assignment: CDR1 SGHDT and CDR2 YYEEEE. CDR3 sequence (DNA): TGTGCCAGCAGCTTGGTAGCGGAGCTCAAGGTCTATGGCTACACCTTC. Protein: CASSLVAELKVYGYTF.

V gene TRBV6-5 combines with J gene TRBJ1-2; D is ambiguous. In germline, CDR1 is MNHEY, CDR2 SVGAGI. Deletions cut 0 bases from V and 6 bases from J, with 8 bases between. CDR3 length: 13 amino acids. The CDR3 coding sequence is TGTGCCAGCAGTTACTCGGGGAGCGATGGCTACACCTTC. It specifies CASSYSGSDGYTF.

The chain uses TRBV11-2 and TRBJ2-7; 13 bases agree with TRBD2. CDR1 is SGHAT and CDR2 is FQNNGV in the germline V gene. The junction had 6 bases not matched to a gene; V was cut back by 5 bases and J by 2 bases. This CDR3 spans 16 amino acids. The DNA of the CDR3 is TGTGCCAGCAGCCGACTAGCGGGGGGAGTTACCTACGAGCAGTACTTC. It translates to CASSRLAGGVTYEQYF.

The table lists this clone with a count of one. The chain couples TRBV11-2 to TRBJ2-7, with 7 bases lining up with TRBD1. V trimming: 7 bases; J trimming: 4 bases; junction bases outside the gene matches: 13. The CDR3 consists of 15 residues. Germline V lookup: CDR1 SGHAT, CDR2 FQNNGV. The CDR3 DNA is TGTGCCAGCAATCATTACAGGGGCCGAGATTACGAGCAGTACTTC. Amino acids: CASNHYRGRDYEQYF.

The V call is TRBV5-1, the J call TRBJ1-2; D is undetermined. The CDR3 is made up of 15 amino acids. V lost 5 bases and J lost 6, with 20 bases in between. Germline CDR1 reads SGHRS; CDR2 reads YFSETQ. CDR3 residues: CASRPTASSVNGYTF. CDR3 nucleotide sequence: TGCGCCAGCAGACCAACAGCCAGCTCCGTAAATGGCTACACCTTC. Based on the CDR3 plus reference TRBV5-1 and TRBJ1-2, the full variable domain is KAGVTQTPRYLIKTRGQQVTLSCSPISGHRSVSWYQQTPGQGLQFLFEYFSETQRNKGNFPGRFSGRQFSNSRSEMNVSTLELGDSALYLCASRPTASSVNGYTFGSGTRLTVV.

The chain joins TRBV10-3 to TRBJ2-1; 8 nucleotides agree with TRBD1. The CDR3 runs to 16 residues. V lost 3 bases, J lost 7 bases, and 11 bases stayed unmatched. In germline, CDR1 is ENHRY, CDR2 SYGVKD. CDR3 nucleotides: TGTGCCATCAGTGATTTTGTGACAGGGGCTTTGAATGAGCAGTTCTTC. Amino acids: CAISDFVTGALNEQFF.

This clone came up once. This chain joins TRBV5-8 and TRBJ1-2; a weak D match, TRBD1 (6 bases). From germline, CDR1 is SGHTS and CDR2 YDEGEE. This CDR3 spans 15 amino acids. The V gene lost 0 bases and the J gene lost 2 bases, with 11 bases spanning the gap. The CDR3 sequence: CASSLGTAENYGYTF. The CDR3 coding sequence is TGTGCCAGCAGCTTGGGGACAGCCGAAAACTATGGCTACACCTTC.

The count of this clone is one. This chain joins TRBV14 and TRBJ2-5; TRBD1 aligns across 7 bases. The CDR3 has 15 amino acids. The germline V gene has CDR1 SGHDN and CDR2 FVKESK. V shed 3 bases and J 5 bases; nucleotides not matched to a gene: 9. The CDR3 DNA sequence: TGTGCCAGCAGCCACAACACAGGGGTCTGGGAGACCCAGTACTTC. Translation: CASSHNTGVWETQYF.

The chain recombines TRBV7-3 with TRBJ1-2; TRBD1 aligns across 9 bases. The CDR3 spans 13 residues. Trimming removed 5 bases from V and 6 bases from J; junction bases left unmatched: 4. Germline V gives CDR1 SGHTA, CDR2 FQGTGA. Here the CDR3 reads CASSPGQGNGYTF. The CDR3 DNA is TGTGCCAGCAGCCCAGGACAGGGGAATGGCTACACCTTC.

This chain uses TRBV7-9 with TRBJ2-7; 7 bases agree with TRBD1. This CDR3 contains 14 residues. Germline values: CDR1 SEHNR, CDR2 FQNEAQ (reference sequence). J was trimmed by 3 bases and V by 5 bases; bases with no gene match: 7. CDR3 sequence reads: CASSPQGVIYEQYF. The CDR3 DNA sequence: TGTGCCAGCAGCCCCCAGGGGGTGATCTACGAGCAGTACTTC.

The gene calls are TRBV19 and TRBJ1-1, with 11 bases aligning to TRBD1. Germline CDR1 reads LNHDA; CDR2 reads SQIVND (reference sequence). CDR3 length: 14 residues. With 7 bases clipped from V and 6 bases from J, the junction kept 7 bases outside the gene matches. The CDR3 DNA follows: TGTGCCAGTACTGGGGACAGGGGGTATGCTGAAGCTTTCTTT. It is translated as CASTGDRGYAEAFF.

V and J are TRBV7-6 and TRBJ2-3, with D unclear. Trimming stripped 1 base from V and 7 bases from J, with 3 bases between. Germline V gene data show CDR1 as SGHVS and CDR2 as FNYEAQ. This CDR3 has 11 amino acids. The CDR3 protein is CASSLDNTQYF. As DNA, the CDR3 is TGTGCCAGCAGCTTAGATAATACGCAGTATTTT.

Comments on this clone: At one of its ends the junction is not consistent with the germline gene, which may arise from a read error. The rearrangement links TRBV7-7 to TRBJ2-5; D is possibly TRBD1 (5 bases). This CDR3 comprises 16 residues. CDR1 SSHAT and CDR2 FNYEAQ come from the germline V gene (reference sequence). The CDR3 is CASSQGGPRPGWTQYF. Written as DNA, the CDR3 is TGTGCTAGCAGCCAGGGCGGCCCGCGGCCCGGATGGACCCAGTACTTC.

The CDR3 sequence: CASSWGINYGYTF. CDR3 in DNA: TGTGCCAGCTCTTGGGGCATTAACTATGGCTACACCTTC. The rearrangement links TRBV11-2 to TRBJ1-2; D is possibly TRBD1 (5 bases). The CDR3 loop spans 13 amino acids. The V gene lost 8 bases and the J gene lost 1 base, with 11 bases spanning the gap. Germline CDR1 is SGHAT and CDR2 is FQNNGV.

The chain joins TRBV5-6 to TRBJ2-6; 9 bases fit TRBD1. The CDR3 is 18 residues long. V lost 1 base to trimming and J lost 2 bases; unmatched junction nucleotides: 7. Per the germline V gene, CDR1 is SGHDT and CDR2 is YYEEEE. The CDR3 here is CASSLLTGGDPGANVLTF. CDR3 nucleotide sequence: TGTGCCAGCAGCTTGTTGACAGGGGGGGACCCTGGGGCCAACGTCCTGACTTTC. Drawing the rest from reference TRBV5-6 and TRBJ2-6, the complete variable domain is DAGVTQSPTHLIKTRGQQVTLRCSPKSGHDTVSWYQQALGQGPQFIFQYYEEEERQRGNFPDRFSGHQFPNYSSELNVNALLLGDSALYLCASSLLTGGDPGANVLTFGAGSRLTVL.

CDR3 in amino acids: CASSISDRGQNEQYF. CDR3 DNA: TGTGCCAGTAGTATTTCGGACAGGGGCCAGAACGAGCAGTACTTC. J is TRBJ2-7 and V is TRBV19, with 9 nucleotides matching TRBD1. Germline V gene data show CDR1 as LNHDA and CDR2 as SQIVND (reference sequence). The ends lost 3 bases at V and 5 bases at J; junction bases unmatched: 8. The CDR3 consists of 15 residues.

The rearrangement joins TRBV5-3 to TRBJ1-5; D not certain. TRBV5-3 is an ORF, with its function uncertain. This CDR3 spans 13 amino acids. V lost 3 bases and J lost 5, with 9 bases in between. The CDR3 region is CARSYVGDQPQHF. In DNA, the CDR3 is TGTGCCAGAAGCTATGTAGGAGATCAGCCCCAGCATTTT.

This clone was detected only a few times. This chain connects TRBV5-8 to TRBJ2-5; 10 bases align to TRBD2. This CDR3 is 18 amino acids long. The germline V gene has CDR1 SGHTS and CDR2 YDEGEE. J was trimmed by 6 bases and V by 1 base; bases with no gene match: 15. CDR3 coding DNA: TGTGCCAGCAGCTTGATTAATTTGAGGCTAGCGGGGGTGAAGACCCAGTACTTC. Translating gives CASSLINLRLAGVKTQYF.

The V gene is TRBV4-1, the J gene TRBJ1-1; 7 nucleotides line up with TRBD1. The J segment lost 3 bases and the V segment lost 1 base, leaving 8 bases of the junction unmatched. The CDR3 contains 16 residues. Per germline, CDR1 MGHRA and CDR2 YSYEKL. CDR3 amino acids: CASSQASTGSDTEAFF. DNA for the CDR3: TGCGCCAGCAGCCAAGCCTCGACAGGGTCGGACACTGAAGCTTTCTTT.

V gene TRBV15 combines with J gene TRBJ1-1; D remains ambiguous. The length of the CDR3 is 12 residues. V was cut by 3 bases and J by 11 bases, with 13 bases left in between. The germline V gene has CDR1 LNHNV and CDR2 YYDKDF (reference sequence). The CDR3 DNA follows: TGTGCCACCAGCAGGAAGGCCGGGATGGCTTTCTTT. Its protein is CATSRKAGMAFF.

This clone is medium-sized (0.01 to 0.1%) by share. The chain joins TRBV6-1 to TRBJ2-5; TRBD2 agrees at 10 bases. The germline V gene has CDR1 MNHNS and CDR2 SASEGT. V dropped 1 base and J dropped 2; count of bases not matched to a gene: 1. This CDR3 region has 15 residues. The CDR3 DNA is TGTGCCAGCAGTGAAGGAGCGGGGGGGCAAGAGACCCAGTACTTC. Its protein product is CASSEGAGGQETQYF.

V gene TRBV7-2 combines with J gene TRBJ1-2, with a weak D call TRBD1 (5 bases). In germline, CDR1 is SGHTA, CDR2 FQGNSA. CDR3 size: 14 residues. Trimming left V 6 bases short and J 4 bases short, with 15 bases between. This CDR3 is CASRGTGATYGYTF. CDR3 nucleotide sequence: TGTGCCAGCAGGGGGACTGGGGCGACCTATGGCTACACCTTC.

The chain carries TRBV7-8 and TRBJ1-2; 7 nucleotides match TRBD1. The CDR3 extends over 15 amino acids. J lost 8 bases, V lost 3 bases, and 12 bases had no gene match. Germline CDR1 SGHVS, CDR2 FQNEAQ. The CDR3 sequence: CASSFRDRQLSGYTF. The CDR3 DNA reads TGTGCCAGCAGCTTCCGGGACAGACAACTCTCCGGCTACACCTTC.

The chain combines TRBV7-8 with TRBJ2-7; perhaps TRBD1 as D (6 bases). Germline values: CDR1 SGHVS, CDR2 FQNEAQ. The CDR3 totals 17 residues. Trimming stripped 4 bases from V and 5 bases from J, with 24 bases between. In nucleotides, the CDR3 is TGTGCCAGCAGCTCGCCAATAAAAGGGACACTAAGTAACGAGCAGTACTTC. This codes for CASSSPIKGTLSNEQYF.

This clone occurred once. The rearrangement links TRBV7-8 to TRBJ1-1, with 8 bases identical to TRBD1. In germline, CDR1 is SGHVS, CDR2 FQNEAQ. The ends lost 5 bases at V and 1 base at J; junction bases unmatched: 3. This CDR3 spans 14 amino acids. CDR3 bases: TGTGCCAGCAGCAAAACAGGGGGGAACACTGAAGCTTTCTTT. Protein product: CASSKTGGNTEAFF.